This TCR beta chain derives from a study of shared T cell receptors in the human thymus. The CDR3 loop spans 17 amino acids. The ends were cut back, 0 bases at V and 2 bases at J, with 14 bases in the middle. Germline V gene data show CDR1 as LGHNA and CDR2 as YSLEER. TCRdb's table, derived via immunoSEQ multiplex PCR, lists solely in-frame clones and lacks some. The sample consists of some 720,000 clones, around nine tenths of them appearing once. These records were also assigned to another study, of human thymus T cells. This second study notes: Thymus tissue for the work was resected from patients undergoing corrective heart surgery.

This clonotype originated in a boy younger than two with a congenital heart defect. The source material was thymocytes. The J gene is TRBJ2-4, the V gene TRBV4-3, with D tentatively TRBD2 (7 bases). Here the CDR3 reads CASSQDRGRGSKNIQYF. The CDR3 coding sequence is TGCGCCAGCAGCCAAGATCGGGGGAGGGGGTCCAAAAACATTCAGTACTTC.